This T cell receptor (beta chain) was captured by sequencing in a study of early T cells in non-severe SARS-CoV-2 infection. Study-level information: From unsorted whole blood, bulk RNA was sequenced, and the chains remained unpaired. Findings of the study overall: Using VDJdb, the matching emphasized anti-spike CD8 responses while missing private and CD4 specificities.

The CDR3 extends over 16 amino acids. Trimming shortened V by 3 bases and J by 6 bases, and 18 bases separated the two germline ends. Germline V lookup: CDR1 MGHRA, CDR2 YSYEKL. With regard to this clonotype: Its target is unknown.

Researchers attached unique molecular identifiers to individual cDNA molecules. From the 5' RACE reads, TCRdb called clonotypes with MiXCR, one entry per CDR3 protein. The sample contains 55,000 to 75,000 distinct CDR3 sequences, 8% to 10% of which appear only once. The sequencing sample was made of whole blood. This chain uses TRBV4-1 with TRBJ2-1; possibly TRBD1 for D (7 bases). The sequence came from an adult who was a healthcare worker with PCR-confirmed SARS-CoV-2 infection or an uninfected control (not recorded which). For the CDR3, the DNA is TGCGCCAGCAGCCAGTCAGGGGGGCCATTCAGCAATGAGCAGTTCTTC. Its protein product is CASSQSGGPFSNEQFF.